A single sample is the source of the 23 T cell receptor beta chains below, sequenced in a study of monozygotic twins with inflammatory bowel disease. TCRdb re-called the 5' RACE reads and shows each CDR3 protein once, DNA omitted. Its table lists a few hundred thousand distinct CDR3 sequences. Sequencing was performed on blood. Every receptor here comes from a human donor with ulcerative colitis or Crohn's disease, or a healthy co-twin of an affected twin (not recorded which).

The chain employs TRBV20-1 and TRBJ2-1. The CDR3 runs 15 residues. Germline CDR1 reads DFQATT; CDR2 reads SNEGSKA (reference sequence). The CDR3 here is CSAHRWGSSYNEQFF.

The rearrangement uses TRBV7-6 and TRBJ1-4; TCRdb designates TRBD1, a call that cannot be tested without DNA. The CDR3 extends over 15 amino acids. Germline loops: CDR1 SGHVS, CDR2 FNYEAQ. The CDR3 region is CASSPTGLPNEKLFF.

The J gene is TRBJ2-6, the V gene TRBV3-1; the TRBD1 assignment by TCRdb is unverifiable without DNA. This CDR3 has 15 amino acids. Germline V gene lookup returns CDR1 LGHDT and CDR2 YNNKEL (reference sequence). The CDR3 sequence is CASSQGGSGANVLTF. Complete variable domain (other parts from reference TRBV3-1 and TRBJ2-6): DTAVSQTPKYLVTQMGNDKSIKCEQNLGHDTMYWYKQDSKKFLKIMFSYNNKELIINETVPNRFSPKSPDKAHLNLHINSLELGDSAVYFCASSQGGSGANVLTFGAGSRLTVL.

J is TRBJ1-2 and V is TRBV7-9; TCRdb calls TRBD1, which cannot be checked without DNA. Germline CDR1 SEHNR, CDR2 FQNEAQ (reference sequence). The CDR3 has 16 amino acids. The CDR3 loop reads CASSSLGGAPYYGYTF.

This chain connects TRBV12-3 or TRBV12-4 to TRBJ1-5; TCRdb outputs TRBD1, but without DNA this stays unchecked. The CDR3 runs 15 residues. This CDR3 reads CASTIYGNSNQPQHF.

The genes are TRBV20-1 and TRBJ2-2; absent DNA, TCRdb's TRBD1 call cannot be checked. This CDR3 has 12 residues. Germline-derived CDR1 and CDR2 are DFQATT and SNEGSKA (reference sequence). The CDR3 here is CSAPDPGGELFF.

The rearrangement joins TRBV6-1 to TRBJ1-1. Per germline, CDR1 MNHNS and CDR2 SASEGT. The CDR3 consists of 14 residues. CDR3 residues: CASGPQGANTEAFF.

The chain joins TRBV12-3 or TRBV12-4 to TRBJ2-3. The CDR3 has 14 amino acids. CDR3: CASSLGSQTDTQYF.

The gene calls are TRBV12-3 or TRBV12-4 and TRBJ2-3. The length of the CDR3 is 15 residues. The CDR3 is CASSLDGVSTDTQYF.

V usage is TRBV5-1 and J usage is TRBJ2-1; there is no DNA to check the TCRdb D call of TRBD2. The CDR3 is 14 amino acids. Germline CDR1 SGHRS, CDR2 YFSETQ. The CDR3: CASSFASGDNEQFF.

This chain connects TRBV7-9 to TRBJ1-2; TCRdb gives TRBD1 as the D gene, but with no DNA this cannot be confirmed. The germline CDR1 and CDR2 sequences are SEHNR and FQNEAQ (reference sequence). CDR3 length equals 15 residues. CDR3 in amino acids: CASSRSGTTYYGYTF.

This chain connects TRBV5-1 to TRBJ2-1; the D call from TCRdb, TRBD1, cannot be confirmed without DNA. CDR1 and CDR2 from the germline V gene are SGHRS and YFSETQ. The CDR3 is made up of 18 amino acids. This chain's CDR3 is CASSLVPSAGVVANEQFF. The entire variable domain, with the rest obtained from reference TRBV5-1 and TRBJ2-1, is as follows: KAGVTQTPRYLIKTRGQQVTLSCSPISGHRSVSWYQQTPGQGLQFLFEYFSETQRNKGNFPGRFSGRQFSNSRSEMNVSTLELGDSALYLCASSLVPSAGVVANEQFFGPGTRLTVL.

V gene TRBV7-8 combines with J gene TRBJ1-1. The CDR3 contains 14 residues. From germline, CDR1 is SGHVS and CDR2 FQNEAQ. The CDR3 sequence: CASSSSAIGTEAFF.

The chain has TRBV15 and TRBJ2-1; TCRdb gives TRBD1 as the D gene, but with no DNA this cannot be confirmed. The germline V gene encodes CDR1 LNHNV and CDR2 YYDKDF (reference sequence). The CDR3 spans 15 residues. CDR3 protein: CATSTGVGSYNEQFF.

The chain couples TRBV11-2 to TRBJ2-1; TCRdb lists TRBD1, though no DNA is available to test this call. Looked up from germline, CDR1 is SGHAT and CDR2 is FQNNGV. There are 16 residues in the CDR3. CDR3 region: CASSFSRGGAYNEQFF. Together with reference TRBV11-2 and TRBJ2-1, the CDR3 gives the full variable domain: EAGVAQSPRYKIIEKRQSVAFWCNPISGHATLYWYQQILGQGPKLLIQFQNNGVVDDSQLPKDRFSAERLKGVDSTLKIQPAKLEDSAVYLCASSFSRGGAYNEQFFGPGTRLTVL.

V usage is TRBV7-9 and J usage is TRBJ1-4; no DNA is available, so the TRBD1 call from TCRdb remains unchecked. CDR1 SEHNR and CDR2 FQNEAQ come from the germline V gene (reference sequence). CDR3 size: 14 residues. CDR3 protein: CASSPNGTATRLFF.

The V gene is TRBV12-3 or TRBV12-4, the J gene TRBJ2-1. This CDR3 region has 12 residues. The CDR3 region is CASSFAGNEQFF.

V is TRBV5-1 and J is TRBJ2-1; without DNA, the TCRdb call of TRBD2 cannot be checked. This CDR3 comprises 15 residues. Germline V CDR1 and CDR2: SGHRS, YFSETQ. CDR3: CASSSLAGAFNEQFF. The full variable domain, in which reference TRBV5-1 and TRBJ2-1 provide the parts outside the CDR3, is KAGVTQTPRYLIKTRGQQVTLSCSPISGHRSVSWYQQTPGQGLQFLFEYFSETQRNKGNFPGRFSGRQFSNSRSEMNVSTLELGDSALYLCASSSLAGAFNEQFFGPGTRLTVL.

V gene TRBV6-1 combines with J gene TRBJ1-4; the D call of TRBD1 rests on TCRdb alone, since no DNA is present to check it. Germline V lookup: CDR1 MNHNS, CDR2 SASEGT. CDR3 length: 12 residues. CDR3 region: CASSQGSEKLFF.

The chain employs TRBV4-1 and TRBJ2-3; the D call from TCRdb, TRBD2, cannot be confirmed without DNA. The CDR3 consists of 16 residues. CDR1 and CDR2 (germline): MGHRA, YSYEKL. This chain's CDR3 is CASSQLPSPYTDTQYF.

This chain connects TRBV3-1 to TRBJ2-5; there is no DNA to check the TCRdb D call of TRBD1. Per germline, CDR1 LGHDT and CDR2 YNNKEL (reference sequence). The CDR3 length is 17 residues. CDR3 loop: CASSPFTGGNHQETQYF.

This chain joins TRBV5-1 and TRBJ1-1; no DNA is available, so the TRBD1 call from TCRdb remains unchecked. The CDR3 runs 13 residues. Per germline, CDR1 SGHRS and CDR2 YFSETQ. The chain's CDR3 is CASSDRLNTEAFF.

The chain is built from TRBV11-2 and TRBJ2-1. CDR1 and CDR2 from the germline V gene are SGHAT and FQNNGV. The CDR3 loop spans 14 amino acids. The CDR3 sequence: CASSQDYMNNEQFF.